The 20 T cell receptor beta chains below come from one sample, sequenced in a study of shared clonotypes between healthy human individuals. TCRdb's table, derived via immunoSEQ multiplex PCR, lists solely in-frame clones and lacks some. The sample carries roughly 500,000 clones, roughly 77% recorded once. Sequencing was carried out using PBMCs. The receptors here all came from a woman between 35 and 50 years old in good health. Some clones in this sample may be carry-over from other donors' samples.

The chain joins TRBV5-8 to TRBJ1-6; D unresolved. The germline V gene has CDR1 SGHTS and CDR2 YDEGEE. The CDR3 has 14 residues. The V gene lost 0 bases and the J gene lost 7 bases, with 8 bases spanning the gap. In nucleotides, the CDR3 is TGTGCCAGCAGCTTGGGGCAGGAGAATTCACCCCTCCACTTT. This sequence encodes CASSLGQENSPLHF.

The J gene is TRBJ1-1, the V gene TRBV7-8; D is unresolved. Germline V gene data show CDR1 as SGHVS and CDR2 as FQNEAQ. The CDR3 length is 15 residues. Trimming removed 5 bases at V and 0 bases at J, with 13 bases between. The CDR3 spells CASSIYSLMNTEAFF. The CDR3 DNA follows: TGTGCCAGCAGCATCTACAGCCTCATGAACACTGAAGCTTTCTTT. Complete variable domain (other parts from reference TRBV7-8 and TRBJ1-1): GAGVSQSPRYKVAKRGQDVALRCDPISGHVSLFWYQQALGQGPEFLTYFQNEAQLDKSGLPSDRFFAERPEGSVSTLKIQRTQQEDSAVYLCASSIYSLMNTEAFFGQGTRLTVV.

The chain couples TRBV5-1 to TRBJ2-1; 10 nucleotides align to TRBD2. The CDR3 consists of 17 residues. J gave up 6 bases and V 0 bases, and 9 bases lay outside the gene matches. Germline V gives CDR1 SGHRS, CDR2 YFSETQ. CDR3 in amino acids: CASSLASGSPWGNEQFF. CDR3 bases: TGCGCCAGCAGCTTGGCTAGCGGGAGCCCTTGGGGCAATGAGCAGTTCTTC. Full variable domain (rest looked up from reference TRBV5-1 and TRBJ2-1): KAGVTQTPRYLIKTRGQQVTLSCSPISGHRSVSWYQQTPGQGLQFLFEYFSETQRNKGNFPGRFSGRQFSNSRSEMNVSTLELGDSALYLCASSLASGSPWGNEQFFGPGTRLTVL.

Remarks on this clone: A much larger clone differs by one base, so this may be a read error. The rearrangement joins TRBV29-1 to TRBJ2-2; D uncertain. V was cut by 4 bases and J by 5 bases, with 8 bases left in between. Looked up from germline, CDR1 is SQVTM and CDR2 is ANQGSEA. The CDR3 totals 12 residues. The CDR3 region has the DNA TGCAGCGTTGGGGGTCGGACCGGGGAGCTGTTTTTT. Its protein product is CSVGGRTGELFF.

At least ten counts were recorded for this clone. Other DNA sequences from this sample encode an identical CDR3 as well. The chain combines TRBV9 with TRBJ2-1; D may be TRBD1 or TRBD2 (5 bases each). This CDR3 is 13 amino acids long. From germline, CDR1 is SGDLS and CDR2 YYNGEE. The ends were cut back, 2 bases at V and 2 bases at J, with 5 bases in the middle. DNA of the CDR3: TGTGCCAGCAGCGTGGGGGCCTACAATGAGCAGTTCTTC. Translation gives CASSVGAYNEQFF. Based on the CDR3 plus reference TRBV9 and TRBJ2-1, the full variable domain is DSGVTQTPKHLITATGQRVTLRCSPRSGDLSVYWYQQSLDQGLQFLIQYYNGEERAKGNILERFSAQQFPDLHSELNLSSLELGDSALYFCASSVGAYNEQFFGPGTRLTVL.

About this clone: Additional DNA sequences in this sample encode the identical CDR3. The chain combines TRBV2 with TRBJ1-2; D remains unclear. CDR1 and CDR2 (germline): SNHLY, FYNNEI. The ends were cut back, 1 base at V and 5 bases at J, with 2 bases in the middle. The CDR3 loop spans 11 amino acids. CDR3 amino acids: CASSEGYGYTF. CDR3 sequence (DNA): TGTGCCAGCAGTGAAGGGTATGGCTACACCTTC.

The chain couples TRBV5-4 to TRBJ2-5, with 7 bases fitting TRBD1. CDR1 and CDR2 (germline): SGHNT, YYREEE (reference sequence). This CDR3 has 15 residues. V trimming: 3 bases; J trimming: 3 bases; junction bases outside the gene matches: 8. CDR3 in DNA: TGTGCCAGCAGCTATACAGGGGTTATGGAAGAGACCCAGTACTTC. The encoded protein is CASSYTGVMEETQYF.

The chain links TRBV10-1 to TRBJ2-7; D may be TRBD2 (6 bases). The CDR3 covers 15 residues. Trimming removed 0 bases from V and 2 bases from J, with 11 bases in between. Germline lookup yields CDR1 WNHNN and CDR2 SYGVQD (reference sequence). The CDR3: CASSESDAGPYEQYF. As DNA, the CDR3 is TGCGCCAGCAGTGAGTCTGATGCGGGACCCTACGAGCAGTACTTC.

The chain links TRBV27 to TRBJ2-1; 11 bases agree with TRBD2. Germline V lookup: CDR1 MNHEY, CDR2 SMNVEV (reference sequence). V gave up 2 bases and J gave up 8 bases; unmatched junction bases: 8. The CDR3 totals 16 residues. CDR3 DNA: TGTGCCAGCAGTTTACTAGCGGGAGGATTATTGGATGAGCAGTTCTTC. This translates into CASSLLAGGLLDEQFF.

The rearrangement links TRBV2 to TRBJ2-7, with 10 bases lining up with TRBD2. This CDR3 is 14 amino acids long. V shed 4 bases, J shed 4 bases, and the junction held 4 bases outside the gene matches. Germline assignment: CDR1 SNHLY and CDR2 FYNNEI. The CDR3 DNA follows: TGTGCCAGCAGTGCGACTAGCGGGCTGTACGAGCAGTACTTC. As protein: CASSATSGLYEQYF.

This clone was seen a handful of times. CDR3 in DNA: TGCGCCAGCAGCTCCACCCCCCAGACAGGTCTCTGGTTCGATGAGCAGTTCTTC. It yields the protein CASSSTPQTGLWFDEQFF. This chain links TRBV4-1 with TRBJ2-1; D perhaps matches TRBD1 (6 bases). CDR1 and CDR2 (germline): MGHRA, YSYEKL. The CDR3 length is 18 residues. V lost 5 bases and J 8 bases, leaving 28 bases between the germline ends.

The rearrangement joins TRBV21-1 to TRBJ2-2; no check of the table's D call, TRBD2, against the DNA was made. TRBV21-1 is recorded as a pseudogene. CDR3 length: 18 residues. The CDR3 DNA reads TGTGCCAGCAGCAAAGCGCTTTGGAAGCGGGAGGGTCACGGGGAGCTGTTTTTT. This sequence encodes CASSKALWKREGHGELFF.

The chain links TRBV15 to TRBJ1-1; the D is unclear. The germline V gene has CDR1 LNHNV and CDR2 YYDKDF (reference sequence). This CDR3 spans 14 amino acids. V was cut by 1 base and J by 5 bases, with 11 bases left in between. The CDR3 nucleotides read TGTGCCACCAGCAGAGGTGGGGATTGGACTGAAGCTTTCTTT. This codes for CATSRGGDWTEAFF. The variable domain in full, with the rest retrieved from reference TRBV15 and TRBJ1-1, is DAMVIQNPRYQVTQFGKPVTLSCSQTLNHNVMYWYQQKSSQAPKLLFHYYDKDFNNEADTPDNFQSRRPNTSFCFLDIRSPGLGDTAMYLCATSRGGDWTEAFFGQGTRLTVV.

The V and J genes are TRBV11-1 and TRBJ2-1, with D hard to call. Trimming removed 4 bases at V and 12 bases at J, with 16 bases between. The germline CDR1 and CDR2 sequences are SGHAT and FQDESV (reference sequence). The CDR3 sequence is 13 residues long. The CDR3: CASSSNPMGGQFF. CDR3 in DNA: TGTGCCAGCAGCTCCAACCCAATGGGCGGGCAGTTCTTC.

The rearrangement uses TRBV19 and TRBJ2-3; a weak D match, TRBD2 (6 bases). The CDR3 spans 13 residues. Trimming took 3 bases from V and 6 from J, leaving 10 bases between them. From germline, CDR1 is LNHDA and CDR2 SQIVND (reference sequence). CDR3 sequence: CASSMEGRDTQYF. DNA of the CDR3: TGTGCCAGTAGTATGGAGGGGAGGGATACGCAGTATTTT.

With respect to this clone: Other DNA sequences in the sample encode the same CDR3. This rearrangement joins TRBV19 to TRBJ2-5; TRBD2 aligns across 10 bases. The CDR3 has 16 amino acids. The junction had 7 bases not matched to a gene; V was cut back by 3 bases and J by 3 bases. The germline CDR1 and CDR2 sequences are LNHDA and SQIVND (reference sequence). This CDR3 is CASSIGGLAGEETQYF. The CDR3 bases are TGTGCCAGTAGTATTGGTGGCCTAGCGGGAGAAGAGACCCAGTACTTC.

The chain combines TRBV5-1 with TRBJ2-5; 16 nucleotides align to TRBD2. J lost 1 base, V lost 4 bases, and 7 bases had no gene match. Germline CDR1 reads SGHRS; CDR2 reads YFSETQ. CDR3 length equals 18 residues. The CDR3 DNA sequence: TGCGCCAGCAGCCCAGGGACTAGCGGGAGGGCAAGCCAAGAGACCCAGTACTTC. This gives the protein CASSPGTSGRASQETQYF.

V is TRBV10-1 and J is TRBJ2-2, with 10 bases matching TRBD1. Germline V gene sequence: CDR1 WNHNN, CDR2 SYGVQD (reference sequence). CDR3 length: 17 amino acids. The junction had 5 bases not matched to a gene; V was cut back by 1 base and J by 3 bases. The CDR3, as DNA: TGCGCCAGCAGTGAGTTTGGTGGACAGGGGGACACCGGGGAGCTGTTTTTT. Amino acids: CASSEFGGQGDTGELFF.

V and J are TRBV6-1 and TRBJ2-7, with a tentative D call TRBD2 (5 bases). Trimming left V 6 bases short and J 7 bases short, with 16 bases between. Germline V gives CDR1 MNHNS, CDR2 SASEGT. There are 13 residues in the CDR3. The CDR3 sequence is CASSPAGVWEQYF. The CDR3 bases are TGTGCCAGCAGCCCGGCCGGGGTGTGGGAGCAGTACTTC.

The chain recombines TRBV10-2 with TRBJ2-3, with D perhaps TRBD1 (5 bases). The germline CDR1 and CDR2 sequences are WSHSY and SAAADI. The V end lost 7 bases, the J end lost 0 bases, and 11 bases lay between the germline ends. The CDR3 has 14 amino acids. The CDR3: CASTRTPSTDTQYF. The DNA of the CDR3 is TGCGCCAGCACCAGGACACCAAGCACAGATACGCAGTATTTT.